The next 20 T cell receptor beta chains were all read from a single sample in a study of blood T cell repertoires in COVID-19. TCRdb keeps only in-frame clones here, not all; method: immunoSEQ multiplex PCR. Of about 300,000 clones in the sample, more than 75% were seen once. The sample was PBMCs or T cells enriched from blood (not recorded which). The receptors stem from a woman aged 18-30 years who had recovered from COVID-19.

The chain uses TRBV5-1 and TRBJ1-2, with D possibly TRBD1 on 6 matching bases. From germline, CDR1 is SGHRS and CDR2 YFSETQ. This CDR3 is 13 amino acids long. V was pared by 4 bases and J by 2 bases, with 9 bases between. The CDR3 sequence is CASSPDRNYGYTF. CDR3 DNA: TGCGCCAGCAGCCCGGACAGAAACTATGGCTACACCTTC.

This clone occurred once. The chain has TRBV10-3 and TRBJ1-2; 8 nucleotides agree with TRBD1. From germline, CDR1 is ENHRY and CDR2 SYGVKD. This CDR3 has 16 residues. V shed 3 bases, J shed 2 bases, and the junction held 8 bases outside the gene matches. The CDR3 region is CAISDQQGEPNYGYTF. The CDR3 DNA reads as TGTGCCATCAGTGACCAACAGGGGGAGCCCAACTATGGCTACACCTTC.

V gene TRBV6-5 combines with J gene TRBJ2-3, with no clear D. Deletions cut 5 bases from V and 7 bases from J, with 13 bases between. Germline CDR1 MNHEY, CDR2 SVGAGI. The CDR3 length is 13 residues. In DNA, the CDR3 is TGTGCCAGCAGTCCCGAGATTGAGAATACGCAGTATTTT. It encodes CASSPEIENTQYF.

CDR3 sequence (DNA): TGTGCCAGCAGCTTAGCCGTCGGGAGTCTATACGAGCAGTACTTC. The encoded protein is CASSLAVGSLYEQYF. The chain uses TRBV7-9 and TRBJ2-7, with D maybe TRBD2 (6 bases). Trimming shortened V by 0 bases and J by 4 bases, and 13 bases separated the two germline ends. The CDR3 is 15 amino acids. CDR1 SEHNR and CDR2 FQNEAQ come from the germline V gene (reference sequence).

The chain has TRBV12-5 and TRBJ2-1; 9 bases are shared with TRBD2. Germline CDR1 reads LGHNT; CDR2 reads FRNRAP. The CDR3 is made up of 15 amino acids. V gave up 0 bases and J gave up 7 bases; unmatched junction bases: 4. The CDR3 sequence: CASGLVAGGGNEQFF. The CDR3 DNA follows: TGTGCTAGTGGTTTGGTAGCGGGGGGCGGTAATGAGCAGTTCTTC.

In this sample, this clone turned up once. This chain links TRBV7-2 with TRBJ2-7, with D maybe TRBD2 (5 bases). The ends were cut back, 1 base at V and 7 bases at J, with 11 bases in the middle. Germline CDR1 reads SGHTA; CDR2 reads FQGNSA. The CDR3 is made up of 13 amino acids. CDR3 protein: CASSLVGGDEQYF. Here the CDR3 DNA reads TGTGCCAGCAGCTTAGTTGGAGGAGATGAGCAGTACTTC.

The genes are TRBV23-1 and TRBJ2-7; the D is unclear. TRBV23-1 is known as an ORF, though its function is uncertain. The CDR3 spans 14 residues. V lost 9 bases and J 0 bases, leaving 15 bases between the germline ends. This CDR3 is CAREKVRGSYEQYF. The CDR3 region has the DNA TGCGCCAGAGAGAAGGTGAGAGGCTCCTACGAGCAGTACTTC.

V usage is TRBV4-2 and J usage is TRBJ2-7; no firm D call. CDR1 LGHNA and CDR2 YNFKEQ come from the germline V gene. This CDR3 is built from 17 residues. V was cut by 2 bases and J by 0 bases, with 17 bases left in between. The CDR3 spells CASSQTPGPEFSYEQYF. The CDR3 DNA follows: TGTGCCAGCAGCCAAACTCCAGGCCCCGAATTCTCCTACGAGCAGTACTTC.

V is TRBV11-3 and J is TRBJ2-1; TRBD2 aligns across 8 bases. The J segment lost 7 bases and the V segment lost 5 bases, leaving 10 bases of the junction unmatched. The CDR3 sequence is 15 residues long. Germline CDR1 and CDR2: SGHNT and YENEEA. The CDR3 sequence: CASSREGQGRNEQFF. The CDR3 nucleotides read TGTGCCAGCAGCCGGGAGGGGCAGGGTAGGAATGAGCAGTTCTTC. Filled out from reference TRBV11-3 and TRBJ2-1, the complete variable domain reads EAGVVQSPRYKIIEKKQPVAFWCNPISGHNTLYWYLQNLGQGPELLIRYENEEAVDDSQLPKDRFSAERLKGVDSTLKIQPAELGDSAVYLCASSREGQGRNEQFFGPGTRLTVL.

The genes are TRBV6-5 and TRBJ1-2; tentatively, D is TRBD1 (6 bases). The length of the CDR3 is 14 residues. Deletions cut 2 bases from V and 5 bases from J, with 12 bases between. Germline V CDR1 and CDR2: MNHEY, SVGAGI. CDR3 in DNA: TGTGCCAGCAGTTACAGCAAAGGGGGATATGGCTACACCTTC. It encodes CASSYSKGGYGYTF.

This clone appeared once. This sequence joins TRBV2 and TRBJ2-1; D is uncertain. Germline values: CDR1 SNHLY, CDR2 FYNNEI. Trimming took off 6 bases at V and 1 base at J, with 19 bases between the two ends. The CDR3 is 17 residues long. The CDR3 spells CASRPRGTRTSYNEQFF. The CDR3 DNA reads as TGTGCCAGCAGGCCGAGAGGAACCCGCACTTCCTACAATGAGCAGTTCTTC.

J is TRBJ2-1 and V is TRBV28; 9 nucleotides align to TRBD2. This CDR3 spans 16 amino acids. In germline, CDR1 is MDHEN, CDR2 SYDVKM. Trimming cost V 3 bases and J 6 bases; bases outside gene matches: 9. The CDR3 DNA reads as TGTGCCAGCAGTTTCCCCATTGGGACTAGCTCCAATGAGCAGTTCTTC. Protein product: CASSFPIGTSSNEQFF.

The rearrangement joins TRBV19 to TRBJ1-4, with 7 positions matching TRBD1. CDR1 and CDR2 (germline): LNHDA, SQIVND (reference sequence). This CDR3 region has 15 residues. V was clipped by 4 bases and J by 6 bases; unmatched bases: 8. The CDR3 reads CASSTWDSIDEKLFF. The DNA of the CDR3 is TGTGCCAGTAGTACCTGGGACAGTATAGATGAAAAACTGTTTTTT. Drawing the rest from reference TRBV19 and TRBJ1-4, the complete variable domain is DGGITQSPKYLFRKEGQNVTLSCEQNLNHDAMYWYRQDPGQGLRLIYYSQIVNDFQKGDIAEGYSVSREKKESFPLTVTSAQKNPTAFYLCASSTWDSIDEKLFFGSGTQLSVL.

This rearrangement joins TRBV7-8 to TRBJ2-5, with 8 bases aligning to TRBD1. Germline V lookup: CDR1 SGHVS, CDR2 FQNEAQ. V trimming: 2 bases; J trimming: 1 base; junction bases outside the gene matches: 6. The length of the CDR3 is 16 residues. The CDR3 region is CASSLTIDRGQETQYF. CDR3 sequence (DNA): TGTGCCAGCAGCTTAACCATCGACAGGGGCCAAGAGACCCAGTACTTC.

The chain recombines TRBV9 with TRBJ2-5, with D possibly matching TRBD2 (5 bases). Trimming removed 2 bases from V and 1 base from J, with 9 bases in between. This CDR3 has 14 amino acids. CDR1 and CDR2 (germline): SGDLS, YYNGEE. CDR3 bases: TGTGCCAGCAGCGTCCGGGGTACCCAAGAGACCCAGTACTTC. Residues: CASSVRGTQETQYF.

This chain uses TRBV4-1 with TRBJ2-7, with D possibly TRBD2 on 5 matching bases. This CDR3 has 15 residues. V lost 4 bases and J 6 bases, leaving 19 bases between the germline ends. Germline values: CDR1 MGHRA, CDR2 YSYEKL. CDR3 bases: TGCGCCAGCAGCCTCCTAGTGGGAGAAGCCGCCGAGCAGTACTTC. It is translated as CASSLLVGEAAEQYF.

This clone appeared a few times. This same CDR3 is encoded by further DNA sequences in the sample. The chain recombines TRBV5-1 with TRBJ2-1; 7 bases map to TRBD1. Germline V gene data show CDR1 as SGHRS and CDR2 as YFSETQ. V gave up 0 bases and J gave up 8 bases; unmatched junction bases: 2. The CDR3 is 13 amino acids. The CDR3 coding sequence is TGCGCCAGCAGCTTGGGACAGGGAGATGAGCAGTTCTTC. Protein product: CASSLGQGDEQFF.

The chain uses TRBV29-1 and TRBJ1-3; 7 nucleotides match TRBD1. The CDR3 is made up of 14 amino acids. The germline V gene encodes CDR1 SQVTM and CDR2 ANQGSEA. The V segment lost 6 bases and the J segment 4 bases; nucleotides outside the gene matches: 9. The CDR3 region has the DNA TGCAGCGTGTCGGAGGCAGGGGGAGGAAACACCATATATTTT. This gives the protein CSVSEAGGGNTIYF. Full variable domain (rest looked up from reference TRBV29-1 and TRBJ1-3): SAVISQKPSRDICQRGTSLTIQCQVDSQVTMMFWYRQQPGQSLTLIATANQGSEATYESGFVIDKFPISRPNLTFSTLTVSNMSPEDSSIYLCSVSEAGGGNTIYFGEGSWLTVV.

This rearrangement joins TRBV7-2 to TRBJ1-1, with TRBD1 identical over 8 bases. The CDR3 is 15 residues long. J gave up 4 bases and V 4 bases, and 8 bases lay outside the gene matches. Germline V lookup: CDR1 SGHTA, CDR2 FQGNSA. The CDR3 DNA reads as TGTGCCAGCAGCTCCCCCCGTACAGGGGGCACTGAAGCTTTCTTT. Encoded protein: CASSSPRTGGTEAFF.

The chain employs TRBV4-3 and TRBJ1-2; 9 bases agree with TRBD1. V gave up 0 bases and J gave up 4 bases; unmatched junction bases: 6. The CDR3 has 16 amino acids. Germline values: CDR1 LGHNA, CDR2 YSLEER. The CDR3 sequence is CASSQDSTGGSYGYTF. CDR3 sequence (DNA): TGCGCCAGCAGCCAAGATTCAACAGGGGGCAGCTATGGCTACACCTTC.